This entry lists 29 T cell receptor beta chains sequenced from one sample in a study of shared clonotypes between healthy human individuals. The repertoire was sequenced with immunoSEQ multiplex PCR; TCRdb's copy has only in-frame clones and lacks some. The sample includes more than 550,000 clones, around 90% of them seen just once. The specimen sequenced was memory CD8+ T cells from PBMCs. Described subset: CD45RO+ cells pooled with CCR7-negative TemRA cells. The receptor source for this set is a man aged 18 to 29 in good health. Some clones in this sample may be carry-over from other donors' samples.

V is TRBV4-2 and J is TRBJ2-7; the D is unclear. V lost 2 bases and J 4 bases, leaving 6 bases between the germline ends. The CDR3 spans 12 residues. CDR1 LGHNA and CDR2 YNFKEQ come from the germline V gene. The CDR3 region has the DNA TGTGCCAGCAGCCAAACTGGTTACGAGCAGTACTTC. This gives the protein CASSQTGYEQYF.

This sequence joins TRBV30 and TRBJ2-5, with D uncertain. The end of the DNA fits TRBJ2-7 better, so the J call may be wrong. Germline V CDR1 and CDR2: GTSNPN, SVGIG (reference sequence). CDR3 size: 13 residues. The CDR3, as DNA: TGTGCCTGGAGTGAGTCCAGTTCCTACGAGCAGTACTTC. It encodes CAWSESSSYEQYF.

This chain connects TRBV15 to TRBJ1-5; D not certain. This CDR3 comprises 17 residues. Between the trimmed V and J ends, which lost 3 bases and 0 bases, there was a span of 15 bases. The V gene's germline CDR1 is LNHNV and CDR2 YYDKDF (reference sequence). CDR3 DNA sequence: TGTGCCACCAGCAGCCACAATGCAGAGTATAGCAATCAGCCCCAGCATTTT. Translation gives CATSSHNAEYSNQPQHF. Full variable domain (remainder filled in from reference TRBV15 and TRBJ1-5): DAMVIQNPRYQVTQFGKPVTLSCSQTLNHNVMYWYQQKSSQAPKLLFHYYDKDFNNEADTPDNFQSRRPNTSFCFLDIRSPGLGDTAMYLCATSSHNAEYSNQPQHFGDGTRLSIL.

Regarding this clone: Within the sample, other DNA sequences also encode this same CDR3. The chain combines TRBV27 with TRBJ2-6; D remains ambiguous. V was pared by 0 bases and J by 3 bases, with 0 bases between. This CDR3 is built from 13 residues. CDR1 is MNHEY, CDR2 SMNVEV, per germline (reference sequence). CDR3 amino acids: CASSLSGANVLTF. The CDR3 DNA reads TGTGCCAGCAGTTTATCTGGGGCCAACGTCCTGACTTTC.

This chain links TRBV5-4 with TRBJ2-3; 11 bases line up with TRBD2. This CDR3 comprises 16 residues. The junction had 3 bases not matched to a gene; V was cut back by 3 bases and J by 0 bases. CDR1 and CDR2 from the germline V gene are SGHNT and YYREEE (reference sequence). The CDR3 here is CASSYGTSGSTDTQYF. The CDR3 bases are TGTGCCAGCAGCTACGGGACTAGCGGTAGCACAGATACGCAGTATTTT.

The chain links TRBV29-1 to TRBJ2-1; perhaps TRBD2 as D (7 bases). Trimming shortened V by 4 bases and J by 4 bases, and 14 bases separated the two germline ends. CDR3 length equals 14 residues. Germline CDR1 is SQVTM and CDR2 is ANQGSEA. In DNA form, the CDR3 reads TGCAGCGTTGTCGTGGGAGGGGGTTACAATGAGCAGTTCTTC. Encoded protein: CSVVVGGGYNEQFF.

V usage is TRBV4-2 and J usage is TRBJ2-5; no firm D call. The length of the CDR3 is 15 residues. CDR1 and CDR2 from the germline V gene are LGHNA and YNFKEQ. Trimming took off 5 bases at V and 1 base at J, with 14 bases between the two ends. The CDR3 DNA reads TGTGCCAGCAGCTTGGCTGTGTCTCCCCAAGAGACCCAGTACTTC. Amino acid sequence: CASSLAVSPQETQYF.

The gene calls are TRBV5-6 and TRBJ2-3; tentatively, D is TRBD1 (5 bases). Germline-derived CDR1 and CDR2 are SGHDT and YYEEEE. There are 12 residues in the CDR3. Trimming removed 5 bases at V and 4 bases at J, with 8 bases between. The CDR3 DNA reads TGTGCCAGCAGTCCAGGGCCAGATACGCAGTATTTT. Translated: CASSPGPDTQYF.

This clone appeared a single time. CDR3 sequence: CASSELPGQGARADTQYF. The CDR3 coding sequence is TGTGCCAGCAGCGAACTCCCGGGACAGGGGGCGCGAGCAGATACGCAGTATTTT. The rearrangement links TRBV2 to TRBJ2-3; 12 nucleotides match TRBD1. V dropped 6 bases and J dropped 4; count of bases not matched to a gene: 14. Germline assignment: CDR1 SNHLY and CDR2 FYNNEI. CDR3 length: 18 residues. The full variable domain, completed using reference TRBV2 and TRBJ2-3, is EPEVTQTPSHQVTQMGQEVILRCVPISNHLYFYWYRQILGQKVEFLVSFYNNEISEKSEIFDDQFSVERPDGSNFTLKIRSTKLEDSAMYFCASSELPGQGARADTQYFGPGTRLTVL.

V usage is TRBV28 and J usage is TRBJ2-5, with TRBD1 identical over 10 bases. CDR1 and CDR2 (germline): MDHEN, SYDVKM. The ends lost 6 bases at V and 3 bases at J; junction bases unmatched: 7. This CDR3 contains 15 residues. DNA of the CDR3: TGTGCCAGCAGCCTCCGGGACAGGGGCAAAGAGACCCAGTACTTC. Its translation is CASSLRDRGKETQYF. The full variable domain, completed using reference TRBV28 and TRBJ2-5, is DVKVTQSSRYLVKRTGEKVFLECVQDMDHENMFWYRQDPGLGLRLIYFSYDVKMKEKGDIPEGYSVSREKKERFSLILESASTNQTSMYLCASSLRDRGKETQYFGPGTRLLVL.

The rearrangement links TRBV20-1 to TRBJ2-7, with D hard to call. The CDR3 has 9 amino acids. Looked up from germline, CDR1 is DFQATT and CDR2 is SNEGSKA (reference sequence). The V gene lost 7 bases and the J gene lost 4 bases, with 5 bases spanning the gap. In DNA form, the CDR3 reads TGCAGTGGACCGTACGAGCAGTACTTC. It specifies CSGPYEQYF.

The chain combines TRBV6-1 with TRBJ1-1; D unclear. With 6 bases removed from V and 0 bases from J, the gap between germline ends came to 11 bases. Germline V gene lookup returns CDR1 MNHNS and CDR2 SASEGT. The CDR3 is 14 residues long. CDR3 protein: CASSLTVLNTEAFF. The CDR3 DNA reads TGTGCCAGCAGCTTAACGGTGTTGAACACTGAAGCTTTCTTT.

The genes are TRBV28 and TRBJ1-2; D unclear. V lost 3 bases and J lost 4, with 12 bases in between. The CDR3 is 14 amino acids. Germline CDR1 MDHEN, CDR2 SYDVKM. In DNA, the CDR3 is TGTGCCAGCAGTTTTTTATTCTTTCCCTATGGCTACACCTTC. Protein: CASSFLFFPYGYTF.

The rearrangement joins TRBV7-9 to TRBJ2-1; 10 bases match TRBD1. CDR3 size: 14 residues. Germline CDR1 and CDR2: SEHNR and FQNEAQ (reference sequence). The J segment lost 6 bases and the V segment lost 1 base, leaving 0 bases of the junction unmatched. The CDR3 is CASSLGDRGNEQFF. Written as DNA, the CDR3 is TGTGCCAGCAGCTTAGGGGACAGGGGCAATGAGCAGTTCTTC.

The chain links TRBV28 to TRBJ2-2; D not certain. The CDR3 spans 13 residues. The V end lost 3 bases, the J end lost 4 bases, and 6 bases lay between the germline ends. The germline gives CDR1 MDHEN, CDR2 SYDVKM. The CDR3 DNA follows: TGTGCCAGCAGTTTTGAACCCACCGGGGAGCTGTTTTTT. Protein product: CASSFEPTGELFF.

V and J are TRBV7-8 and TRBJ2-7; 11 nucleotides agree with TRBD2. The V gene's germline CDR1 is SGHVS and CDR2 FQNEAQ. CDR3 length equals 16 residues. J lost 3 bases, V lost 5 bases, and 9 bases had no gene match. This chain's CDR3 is CASSPGLAVRYYEQYF. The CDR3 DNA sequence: TGTGCCAGCAGCCCGGGACTAGCGGTCAGATACTACGAGCAGTACTTC.

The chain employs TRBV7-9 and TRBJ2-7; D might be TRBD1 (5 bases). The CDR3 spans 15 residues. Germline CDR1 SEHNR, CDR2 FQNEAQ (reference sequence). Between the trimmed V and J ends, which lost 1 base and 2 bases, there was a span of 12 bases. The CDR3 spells CASSLVQGLTYEQYF. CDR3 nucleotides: TGTGCCAGCAGCTTAGTTCAGGGCCTAACCTACGAGCAGTACTTC.

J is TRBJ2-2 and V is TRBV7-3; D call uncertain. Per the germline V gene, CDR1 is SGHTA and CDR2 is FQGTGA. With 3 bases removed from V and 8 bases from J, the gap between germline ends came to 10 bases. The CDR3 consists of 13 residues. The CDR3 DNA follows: TGTGCCAGCAGCTTTGATCCGAGGGGGGAGCTGTTTTTT. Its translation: CASSFDPRGELFF.

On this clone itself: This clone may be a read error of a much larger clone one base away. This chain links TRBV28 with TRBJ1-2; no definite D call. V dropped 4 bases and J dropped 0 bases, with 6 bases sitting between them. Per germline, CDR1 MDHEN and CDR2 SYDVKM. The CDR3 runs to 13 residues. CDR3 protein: CASSWNTNYGYTF. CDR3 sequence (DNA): TGTGCCAGCAGTTGGAACACTAACTATGGCTACACCTTC.

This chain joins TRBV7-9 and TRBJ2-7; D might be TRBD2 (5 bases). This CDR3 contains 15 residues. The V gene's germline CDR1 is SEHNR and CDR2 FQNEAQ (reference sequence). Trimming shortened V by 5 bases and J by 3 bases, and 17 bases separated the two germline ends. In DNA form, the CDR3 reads TGTGCCAGCAGCCTAGAGGGTTTGCAAAACTACGAGCAGTACTTC. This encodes CASSLEGLQNYEQYF.

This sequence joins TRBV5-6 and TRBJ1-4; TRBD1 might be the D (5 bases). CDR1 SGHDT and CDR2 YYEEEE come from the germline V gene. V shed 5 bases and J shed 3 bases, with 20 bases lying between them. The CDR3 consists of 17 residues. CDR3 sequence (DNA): TGTGCCAGCAGACGGGGCGGGGGACGACGGGCTAATGAAAAACTGTTTTTT. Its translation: CASRRGGGRRANEKLFF.

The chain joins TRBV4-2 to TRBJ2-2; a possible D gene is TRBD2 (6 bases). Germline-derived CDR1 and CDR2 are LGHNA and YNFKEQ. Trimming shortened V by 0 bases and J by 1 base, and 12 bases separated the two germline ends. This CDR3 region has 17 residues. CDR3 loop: CASSQDRWRENTGELFF. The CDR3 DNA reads TGTGCCAGCAGCCAAGATAGATGGCGGGAGAACACCGGGGAGCTGTTTTTT.

CDR3 sequence (DNA): TGTGCCATCAGTGAACCGGACAGGGGATCCTACGAGCAGTACTTC. This codes for CAISEPDRGSYEQYF. The chain uses TRBV10-3 and TRBJ2-7; 9 nucleotides agree with TRBD1. This CDR3 contains 15 residues. Looked up from germline, CDR1 is ENHRY and CDR2 is SYGVKD. J was trimmed by 1 base and V by 3 bases; bases with no gene match: 4.

The CDR3: CASSEGPGGYEQYF. The CDR3 DNA is TGTGCCAGCAGTGAAGGGCCAGGGGGCTACGAGCAGTACTTC. V is TRBV2 and J is TRBJ2-7; 7 positions match TRBD1. Germline loops: CDR1 SNHLY, CDR2 FYNNEI. V lost 1 base and J lost 3; bases outside the gene matches: 3. The CDR3 covers 14 residues.

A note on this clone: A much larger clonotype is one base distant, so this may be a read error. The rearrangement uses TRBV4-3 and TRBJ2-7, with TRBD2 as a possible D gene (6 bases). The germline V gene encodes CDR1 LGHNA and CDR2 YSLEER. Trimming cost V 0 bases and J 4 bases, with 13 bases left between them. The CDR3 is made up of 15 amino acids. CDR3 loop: CASSQDGDSLYEQYF. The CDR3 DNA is TGCGCCAGCAGCCAAGACGGGGACTCCTTATACGAGCAGTACTTC.

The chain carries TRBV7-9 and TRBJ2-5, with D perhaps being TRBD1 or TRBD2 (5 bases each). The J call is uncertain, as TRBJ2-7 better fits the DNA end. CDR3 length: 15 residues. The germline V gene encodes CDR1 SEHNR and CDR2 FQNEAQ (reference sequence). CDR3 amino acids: CASSTRTGRLLEQYF. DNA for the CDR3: TGTGCCAGCAGCACACGAACGGGACGCCTTCTCGAGCAGTACTTC.

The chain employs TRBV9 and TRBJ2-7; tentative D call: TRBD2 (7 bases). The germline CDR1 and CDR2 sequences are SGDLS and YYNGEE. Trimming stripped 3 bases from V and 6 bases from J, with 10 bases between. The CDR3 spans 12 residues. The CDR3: CASSARGAEQYF. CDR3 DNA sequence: TGTGCCAGCAGCGCCCGGGGGGCCGAGCAGTACTTC.

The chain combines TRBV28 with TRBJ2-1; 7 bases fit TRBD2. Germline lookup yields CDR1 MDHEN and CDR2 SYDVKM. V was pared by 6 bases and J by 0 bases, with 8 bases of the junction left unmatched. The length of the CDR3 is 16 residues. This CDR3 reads CASSSLAGYSYNEQFF. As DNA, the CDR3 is TGTGCCAGCAGCTCTTTAGCGGGTTACTCCTACAATGAGCAGTTCTTC.

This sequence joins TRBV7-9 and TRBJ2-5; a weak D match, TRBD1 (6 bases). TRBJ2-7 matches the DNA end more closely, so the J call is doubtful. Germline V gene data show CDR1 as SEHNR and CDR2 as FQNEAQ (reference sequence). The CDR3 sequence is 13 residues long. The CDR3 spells CASSPAYRDEQYF. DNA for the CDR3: TGTGCCAGCAGCCCAGCCTACAGGGACGAGCAGTACTTC.